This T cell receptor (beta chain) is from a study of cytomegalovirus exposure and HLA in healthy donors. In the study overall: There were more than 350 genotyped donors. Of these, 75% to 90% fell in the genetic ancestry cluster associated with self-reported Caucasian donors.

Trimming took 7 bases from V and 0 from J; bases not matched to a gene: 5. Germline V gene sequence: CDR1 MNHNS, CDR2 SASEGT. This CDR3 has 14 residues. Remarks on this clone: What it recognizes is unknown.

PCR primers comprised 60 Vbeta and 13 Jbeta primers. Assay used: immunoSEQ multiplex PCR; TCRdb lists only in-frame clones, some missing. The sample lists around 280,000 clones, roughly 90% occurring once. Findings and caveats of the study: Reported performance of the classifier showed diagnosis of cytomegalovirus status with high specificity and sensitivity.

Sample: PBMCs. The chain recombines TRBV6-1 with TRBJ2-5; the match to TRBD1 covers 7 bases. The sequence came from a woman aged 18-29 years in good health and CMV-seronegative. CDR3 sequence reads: CASNRDRNQETQYF. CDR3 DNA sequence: TGTGCCAGCAACAGGGACAGAAACCAAGAGACCCAGTACTTC.